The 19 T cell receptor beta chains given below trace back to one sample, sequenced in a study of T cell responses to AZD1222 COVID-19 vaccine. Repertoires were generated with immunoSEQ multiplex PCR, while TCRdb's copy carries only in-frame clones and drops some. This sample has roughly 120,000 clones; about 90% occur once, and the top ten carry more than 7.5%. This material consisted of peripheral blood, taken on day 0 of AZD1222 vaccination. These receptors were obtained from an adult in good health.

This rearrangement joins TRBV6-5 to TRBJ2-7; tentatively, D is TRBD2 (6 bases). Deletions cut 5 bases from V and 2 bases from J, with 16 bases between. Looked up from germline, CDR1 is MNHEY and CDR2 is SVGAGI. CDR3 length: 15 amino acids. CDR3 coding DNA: TGTGCCAGCAGTAGGGACTCGAAGGGCACCTACGAGCAGTACTTC. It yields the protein CASSRDSKGTYEQYF.

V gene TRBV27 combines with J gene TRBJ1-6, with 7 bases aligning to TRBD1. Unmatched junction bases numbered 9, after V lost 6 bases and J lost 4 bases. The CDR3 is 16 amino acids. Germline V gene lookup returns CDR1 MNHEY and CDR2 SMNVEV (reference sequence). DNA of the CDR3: TGTGCCAGCAGACCGCGGACAGGACATTATAATTCACCCCTCCACTTT. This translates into CASRPRTGHYNSPLHF.

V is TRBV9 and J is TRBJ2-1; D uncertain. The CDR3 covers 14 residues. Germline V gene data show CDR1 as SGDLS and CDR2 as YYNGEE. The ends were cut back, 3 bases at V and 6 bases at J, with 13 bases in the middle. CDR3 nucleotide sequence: TGTGCCAGCAGCGCAGACATTCAGCGCAATGAGCAGTTCTTC. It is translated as CASSADIQRNEQFF.

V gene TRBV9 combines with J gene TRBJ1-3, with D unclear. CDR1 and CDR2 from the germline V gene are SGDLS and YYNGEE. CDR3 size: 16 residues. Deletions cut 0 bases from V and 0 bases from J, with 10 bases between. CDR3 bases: TGTGCCAGCAGCGTAGAGGGTACAGTCTCTGGAAACACCATATATTTT. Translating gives CASSVEGTVSGNTIYF.

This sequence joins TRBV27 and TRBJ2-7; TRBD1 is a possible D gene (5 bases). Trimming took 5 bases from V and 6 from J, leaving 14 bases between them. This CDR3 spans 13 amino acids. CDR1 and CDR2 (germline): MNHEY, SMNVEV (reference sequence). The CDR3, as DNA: TGTGCCAGCAGTCCCAAACAGGTTTTCGAGCAGTACTTC. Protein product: CASSPKQVFEQYF.

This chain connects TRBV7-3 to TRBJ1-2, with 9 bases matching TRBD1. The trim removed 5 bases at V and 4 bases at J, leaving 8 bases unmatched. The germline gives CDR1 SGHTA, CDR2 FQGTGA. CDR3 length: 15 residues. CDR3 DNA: TGTGCCAGCAGCGCCTTGGACAGGGGTCCCTATGGCTACACCTTC. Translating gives CASSALDRGPYGYTF.

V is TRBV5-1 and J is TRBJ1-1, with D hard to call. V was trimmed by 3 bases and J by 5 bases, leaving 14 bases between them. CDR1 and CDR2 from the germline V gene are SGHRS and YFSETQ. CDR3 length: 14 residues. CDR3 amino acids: CASSSETRGTEAFF. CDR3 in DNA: TGCGCCAGCAGCTCCGAGACTCGAGGGACTGAAGCTTTCTTT.

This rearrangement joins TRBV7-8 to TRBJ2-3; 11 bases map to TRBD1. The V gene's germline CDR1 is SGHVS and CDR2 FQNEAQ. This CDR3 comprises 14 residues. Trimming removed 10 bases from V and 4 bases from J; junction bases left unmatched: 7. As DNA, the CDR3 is TGTGCCACCGGACAGGGGGCAGAAGCAGATACGCAGTATTTT. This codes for CATGQGAEADTQYF.

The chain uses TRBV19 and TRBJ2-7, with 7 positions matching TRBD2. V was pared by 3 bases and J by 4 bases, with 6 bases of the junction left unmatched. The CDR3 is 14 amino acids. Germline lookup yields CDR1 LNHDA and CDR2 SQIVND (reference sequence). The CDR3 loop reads CASSIAGEGYEQYF. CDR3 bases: TGTGCCAGTAGTATTGCGGGAGAGGGTTACGAGCAGTACTTC.

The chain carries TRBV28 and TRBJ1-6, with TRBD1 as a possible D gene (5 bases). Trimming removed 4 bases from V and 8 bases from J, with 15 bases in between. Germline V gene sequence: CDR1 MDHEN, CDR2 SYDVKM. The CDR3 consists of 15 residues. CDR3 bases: TGTGCCAGCAGTTCGGGGCTTCGCGGGCATTCACCCCTCCACTTT. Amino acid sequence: CASSSGLRGHSPLHF.

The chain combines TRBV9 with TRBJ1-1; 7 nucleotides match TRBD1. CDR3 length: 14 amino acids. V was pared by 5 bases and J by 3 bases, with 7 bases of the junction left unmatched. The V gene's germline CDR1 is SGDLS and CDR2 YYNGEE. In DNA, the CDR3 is TGTGCCAGCAGTGGACTCACAGGGGACACTGAAGCTTTCTTT. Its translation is CASSGLTGDTEAFF. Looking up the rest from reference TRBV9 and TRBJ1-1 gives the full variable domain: DSGVTQTPKHLITATGQRVTLRCSPRSGDLSVYWYQQSLDQGLQFLIQYYNGEERAKGNILERFSAQQFPDLHSELNLSSLELGDSALYFCASSGLTGDTEAFFGQGTRLTVV.

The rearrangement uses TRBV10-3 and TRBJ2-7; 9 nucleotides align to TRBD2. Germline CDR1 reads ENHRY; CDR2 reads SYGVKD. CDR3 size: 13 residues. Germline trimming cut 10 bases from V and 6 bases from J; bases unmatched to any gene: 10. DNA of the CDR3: TGTGCCACAGTGCGGGAGGGACCTCGCGAGCAGTACTTC. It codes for CATVREGPREQYF.

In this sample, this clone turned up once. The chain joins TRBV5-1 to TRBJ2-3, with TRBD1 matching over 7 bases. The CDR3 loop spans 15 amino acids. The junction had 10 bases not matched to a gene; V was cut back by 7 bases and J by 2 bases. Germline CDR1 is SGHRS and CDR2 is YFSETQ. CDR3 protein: CASRPQGVDTDTQYF. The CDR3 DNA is TGCGCCAGCCGCCCTCAGGGGGTAGACACAGATACGCAGTATTTT.

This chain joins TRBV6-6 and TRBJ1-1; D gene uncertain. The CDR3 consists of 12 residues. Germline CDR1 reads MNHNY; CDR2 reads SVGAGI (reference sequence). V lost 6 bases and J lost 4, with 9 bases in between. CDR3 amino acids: CASSLPGTEAFF. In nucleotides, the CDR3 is TGTGCCAGCAGCCTCCCGGGCACTGAAGCTTTCTTT.

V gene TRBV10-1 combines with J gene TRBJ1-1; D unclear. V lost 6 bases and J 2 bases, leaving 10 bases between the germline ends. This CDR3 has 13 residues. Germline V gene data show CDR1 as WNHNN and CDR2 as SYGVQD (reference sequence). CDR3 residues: CASRRDPNTEAFF. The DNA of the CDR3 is TGCGCCAGCAGGAGGGATCCCAACACTGAAGCTTTCTTT.

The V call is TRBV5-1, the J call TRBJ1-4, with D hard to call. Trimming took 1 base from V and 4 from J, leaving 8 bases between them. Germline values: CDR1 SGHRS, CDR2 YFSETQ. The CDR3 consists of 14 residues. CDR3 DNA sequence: TGCGCCAGCAGCTTGAAGGTCGGTAATGAAAAACTGTTTTTT. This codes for CASSLKVGNEKLFF.

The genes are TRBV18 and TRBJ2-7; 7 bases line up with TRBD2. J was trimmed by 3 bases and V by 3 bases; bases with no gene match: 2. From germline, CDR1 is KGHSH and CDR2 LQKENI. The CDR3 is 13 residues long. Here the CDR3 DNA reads TGTGCCAGCTCACCTTCTAGCGGCTACGAGCAGTACTTC. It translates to CASSPSSGYEQYF.

The CDR3 DNA is TGTGCCAGCAGTTTCGACAAGAACACTGAAGCTTTCTTT. Amino acids: CASSFDKNTEAFF. This chain joins TRBV6-5 and TRBJ1-1; no clear D. CDR1 MNHEY and CDR2 SVGAGI come from the germline V gene. The CDR3 extends over 13 amino acids. Trimming took off 4 bases at V and 1 base at J, with 7 bases between the two ends.

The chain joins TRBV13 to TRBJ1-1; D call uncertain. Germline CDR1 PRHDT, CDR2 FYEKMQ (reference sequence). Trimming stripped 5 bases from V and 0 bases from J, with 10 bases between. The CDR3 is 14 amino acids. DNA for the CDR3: TGTGCCAGCAGCAACCCGACGGTGAACACTGAAGCTTTCTTT. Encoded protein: CASSNPTVNTEAFF.